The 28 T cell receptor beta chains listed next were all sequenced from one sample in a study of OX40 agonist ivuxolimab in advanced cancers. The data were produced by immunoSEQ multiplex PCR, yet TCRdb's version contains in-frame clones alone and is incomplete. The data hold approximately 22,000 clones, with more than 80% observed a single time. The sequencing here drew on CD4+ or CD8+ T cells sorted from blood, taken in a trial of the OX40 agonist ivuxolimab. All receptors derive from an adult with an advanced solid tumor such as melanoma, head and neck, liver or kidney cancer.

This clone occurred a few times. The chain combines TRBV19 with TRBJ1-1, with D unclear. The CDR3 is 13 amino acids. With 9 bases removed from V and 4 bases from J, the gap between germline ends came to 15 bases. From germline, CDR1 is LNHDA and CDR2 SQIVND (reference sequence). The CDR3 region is CASRVGAGTEAFF. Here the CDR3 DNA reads TGTGCCAGCCGTGTAGGAGCAGGCACTGAAGCTTTCTTT. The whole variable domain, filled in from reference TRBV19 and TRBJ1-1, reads DGGITQSPKYLFRKEGQNVTLSCEQNLNHDAMYWYRQDPGQGLRLIYYSQIVNDFQKGDIAEGYSVSREKKESFPLTVTSAQKNPTAFYLCASRVGAGTEAFFGQGTRLTVV.

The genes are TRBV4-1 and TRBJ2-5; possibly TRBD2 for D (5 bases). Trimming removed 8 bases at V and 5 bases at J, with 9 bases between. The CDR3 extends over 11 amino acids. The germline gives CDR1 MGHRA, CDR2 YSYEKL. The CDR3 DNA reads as TGCGCCAGCTCCACGGGGGAGACCCAGTACTTC. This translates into CASSTGETQYF.

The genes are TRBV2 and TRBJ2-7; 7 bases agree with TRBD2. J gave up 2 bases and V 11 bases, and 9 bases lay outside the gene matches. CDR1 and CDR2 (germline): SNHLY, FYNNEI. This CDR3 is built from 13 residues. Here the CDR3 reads CASEGRGTYEQYF. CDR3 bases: TGTGCCTCAGAGGGGCGGGGGACCTACGAGCAGTACTTC.

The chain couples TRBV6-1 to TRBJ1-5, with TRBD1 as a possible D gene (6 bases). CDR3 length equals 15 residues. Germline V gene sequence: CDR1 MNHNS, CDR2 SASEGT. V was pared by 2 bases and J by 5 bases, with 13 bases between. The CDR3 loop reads CASSEFTGPHQPQHF. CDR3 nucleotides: TGTGCCAGCAGTGAATTTACAGGGCCCCATCAGCCCCAGCATTTT.

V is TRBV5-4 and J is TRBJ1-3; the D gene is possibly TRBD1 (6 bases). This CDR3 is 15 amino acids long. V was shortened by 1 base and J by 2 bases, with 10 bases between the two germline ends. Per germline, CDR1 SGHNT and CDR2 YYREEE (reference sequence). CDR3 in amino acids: CASSLMAGAGNTIYF. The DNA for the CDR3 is TGTGCCAGCAGCTTGATGGCAGGGGCTGGAAACACCATATATTTT. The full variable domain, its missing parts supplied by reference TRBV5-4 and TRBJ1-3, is ETGVTQSPTHLIKTRGQQVTLRCSSQSGHNTVSWYQQALGQGPQFIFQYYREEENGRGNFPPRFSGLQFPNYSSELNVNALELDDSALYLCASSLMAGAGNTIYFGEGSWLTVV.

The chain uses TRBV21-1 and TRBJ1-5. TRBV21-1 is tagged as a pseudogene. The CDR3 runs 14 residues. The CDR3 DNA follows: TGTGCCAGCAGCAAAGATTGGGAGATCCAGCCCCAGCATTTT. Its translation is CASSKDWEIQPQHF.

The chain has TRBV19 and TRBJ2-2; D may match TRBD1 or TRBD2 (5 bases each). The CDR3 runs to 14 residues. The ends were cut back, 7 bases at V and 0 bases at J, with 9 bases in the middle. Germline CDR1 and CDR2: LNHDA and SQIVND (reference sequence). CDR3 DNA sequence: TGTGCCAGTATGTGGGGGTCGAACACCGGGGAGCTGTTTTTT. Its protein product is CASMWGSNTGELFF.

The CDR3 reads CASSYYGATNEQFF. DNA for the CDR3: TGTGCCAGCAGTTACTACGGCGCGACCAATGAGCAGTTCTTC. The chain has TRBV6-5 and TRBJ2-1; D not resolved. V was trimmed by 1 base and J by 6 bases, leaving 10 bases between them. Germline V gene lookup returns CDR1 MNHEY and CDR2 SVGAGI. The CDR3 totals 14 residues.

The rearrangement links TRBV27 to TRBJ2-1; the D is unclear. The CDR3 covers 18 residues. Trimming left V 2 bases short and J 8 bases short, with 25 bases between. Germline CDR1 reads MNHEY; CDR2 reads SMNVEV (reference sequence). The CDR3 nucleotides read TGTGCCAGCAGTTTACGGCCCTACGATTCTCTCCAAAGGGATGAGCAGTTCTTC. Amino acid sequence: CASSLRPYDSLQRDEQFF.

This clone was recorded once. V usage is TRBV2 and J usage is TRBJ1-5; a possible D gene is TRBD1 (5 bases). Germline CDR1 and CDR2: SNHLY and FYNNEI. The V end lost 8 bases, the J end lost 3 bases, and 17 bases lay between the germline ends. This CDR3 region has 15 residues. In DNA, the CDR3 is TGTGCCAGCTCTTATGTACAGGACCCCAATCAGCCCCAGCATTTT. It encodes CASSYVQDPNQPQHF.

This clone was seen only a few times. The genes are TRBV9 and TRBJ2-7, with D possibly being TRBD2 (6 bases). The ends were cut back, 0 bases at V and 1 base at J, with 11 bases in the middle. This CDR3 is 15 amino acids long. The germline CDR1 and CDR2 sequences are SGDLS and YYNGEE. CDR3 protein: CASSVEGSGSYEQYF. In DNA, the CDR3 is TGTGCCAGCAGCGTAGAAGGTAGCGGTTCCTACGAGCAGTACTTC.

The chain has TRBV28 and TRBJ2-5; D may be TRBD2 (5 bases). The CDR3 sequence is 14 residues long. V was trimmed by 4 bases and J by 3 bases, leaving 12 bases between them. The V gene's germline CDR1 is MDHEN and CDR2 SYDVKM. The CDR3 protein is CASSSRTGEETQYF. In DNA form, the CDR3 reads TGTGCCAGCAGTTCAAGGACTGGAGAAGAGACCCAGTACTTC.

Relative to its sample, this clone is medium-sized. The CDR3 DNA sequence: TGCGCCAGCAGCTTGGGGCGGGTGTACAATGAGCAGTTCTTC. Translating gives CASSLGRVYNEQFF. This chain connects TRBV5-1 to TRBJ2-1; D is perhaps TRBD2 (5 bases). The CDR3 is made up of 14 amino acids. Germline V lookup: CDR1 SGHRS, CDR2 YFSETQ. Trimming cost V 0 bases and J 4 bases, with 8 bases left between them.

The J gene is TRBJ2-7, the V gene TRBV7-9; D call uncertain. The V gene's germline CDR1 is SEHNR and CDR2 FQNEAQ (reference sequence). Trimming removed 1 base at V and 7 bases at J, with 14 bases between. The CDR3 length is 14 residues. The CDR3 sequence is CASSLGGSLNEQYF. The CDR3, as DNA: TGTGCCAGCAGCTTAGGTGGCAGTCTTAATGAGCAGTACTTC.

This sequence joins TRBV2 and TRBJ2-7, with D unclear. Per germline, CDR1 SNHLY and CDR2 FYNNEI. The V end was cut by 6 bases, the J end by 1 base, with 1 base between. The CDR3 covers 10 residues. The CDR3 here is CASRSYEQYF. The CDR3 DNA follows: TGTGCCAGCAGGTCCTACGAGCAGTACTTC.

CDR3 coding DNA: TGCGCCAGCAGCCCGGGACTAGCGGGAGGGTTACTAGATACGCAGTATTTT. Protein: CASSPGLAGGLLDTQYF. This chain uses TRBV4-1 with TRBJ2-3, with TRBD2 matching 16 bases. Germline V gene lookup returns CDR1 MGHRA and CDR2 YSYEKL. CDR3 size: 17 residues. V lost 4 bases, J lost 5 bases, and 6 bases stayed unmatched.

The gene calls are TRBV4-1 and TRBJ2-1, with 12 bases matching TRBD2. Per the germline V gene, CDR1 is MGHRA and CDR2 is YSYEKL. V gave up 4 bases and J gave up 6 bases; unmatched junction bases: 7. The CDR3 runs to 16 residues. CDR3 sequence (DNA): TGCGCCAGCAGCCCCCTACCGGGACTAGCGGGCAATGAGCAGTTCTTC. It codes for CASSPLPGLAGNEQFF.

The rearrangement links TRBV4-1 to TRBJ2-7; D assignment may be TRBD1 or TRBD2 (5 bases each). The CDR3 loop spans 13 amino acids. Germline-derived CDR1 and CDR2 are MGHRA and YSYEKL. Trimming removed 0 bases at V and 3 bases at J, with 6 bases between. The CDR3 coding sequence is TGCGCCAGCAGCCAAGAGAGGGGCTACGAGCAGTACTTC. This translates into CASSQERGYEQYF.

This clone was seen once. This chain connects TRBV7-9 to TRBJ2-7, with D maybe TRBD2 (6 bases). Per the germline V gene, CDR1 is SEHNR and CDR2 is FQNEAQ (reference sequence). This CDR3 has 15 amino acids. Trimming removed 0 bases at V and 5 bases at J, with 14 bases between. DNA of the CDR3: TGTGCCAGCAGCTTAGCGGTCGGGGAGGAGAACGAGCAGTACTTC. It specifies CASSLAVGEENEQYF. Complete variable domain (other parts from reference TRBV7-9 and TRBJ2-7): DTGVSQNPRHKITKRGQNVTFRCDPISEHNRLYWYRQTLGQGPEFLTYFQNEAQLEKSRLLSDRFSAERPKGSFSTLEIQRTEQGDSAMYLCASSLAVGEENEQYFGPGTRLTVT.

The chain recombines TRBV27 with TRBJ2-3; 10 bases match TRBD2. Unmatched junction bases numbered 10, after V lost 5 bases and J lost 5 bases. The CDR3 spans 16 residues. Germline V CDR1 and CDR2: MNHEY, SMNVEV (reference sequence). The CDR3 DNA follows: TGTGCCAGCAGTCTCCTACCAGCGGGGGGGGAAGATACGCAGTATTTT. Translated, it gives CASSLLPAGGEDTQYF.

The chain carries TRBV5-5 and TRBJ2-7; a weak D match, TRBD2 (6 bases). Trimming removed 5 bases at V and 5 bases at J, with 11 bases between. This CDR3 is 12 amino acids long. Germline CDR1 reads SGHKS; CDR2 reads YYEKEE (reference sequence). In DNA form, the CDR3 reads TGTGCCAGCAGAGGAGGGCCTGACGAGCAGTACTTC. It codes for CASRGGPDEQYF.

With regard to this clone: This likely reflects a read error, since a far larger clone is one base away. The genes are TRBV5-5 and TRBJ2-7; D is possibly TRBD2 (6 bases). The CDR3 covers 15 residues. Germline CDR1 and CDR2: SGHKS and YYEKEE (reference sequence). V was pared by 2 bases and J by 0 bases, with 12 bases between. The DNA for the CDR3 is TGTGCCAGCAGCTTTGCCCAGGGAGGCTCCTACGAGCAGTACTTC. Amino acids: CASSFAQGGSYEQYF.

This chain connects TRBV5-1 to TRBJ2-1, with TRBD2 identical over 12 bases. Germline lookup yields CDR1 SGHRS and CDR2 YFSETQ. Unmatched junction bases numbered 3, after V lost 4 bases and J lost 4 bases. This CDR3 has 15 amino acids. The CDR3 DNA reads TGCGCCAGCAGCCTAGGACTAGCGGGATACAATGAGCAGTTCTTC. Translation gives CASSLGLAGYNEQFF.

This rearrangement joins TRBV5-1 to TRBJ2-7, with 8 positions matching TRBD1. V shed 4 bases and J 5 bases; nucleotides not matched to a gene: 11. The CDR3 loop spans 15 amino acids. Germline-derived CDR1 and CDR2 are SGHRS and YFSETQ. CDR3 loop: CASSPRPTGVDEQYF. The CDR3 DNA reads TGCGCCAGCAGCCCCCGGCCGACAGGGGTCGACGAGCAGTACTTC.

The CDR3 DNA follows: TGTGCCAGCGCCCTAGGTGATAACTATGGCTACACCTTC. Encoded protein: CASALGDNYGYTF. This sequence joins TRBV4-2 and TRBJ1-2; D unclear. The CDR3 extends over 13 amino acids. V lost 8 bases, J lost 1 base, and 11 bases lay in between. Germline-derived CDR1 and CDR2 are LGHNA and YNFKEQ.

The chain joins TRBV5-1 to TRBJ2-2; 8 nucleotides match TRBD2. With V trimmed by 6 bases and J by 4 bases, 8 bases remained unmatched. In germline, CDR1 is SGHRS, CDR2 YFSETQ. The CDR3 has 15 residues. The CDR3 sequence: CASISGGRTTGELFF. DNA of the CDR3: TGCGCCAGCATCAGTGGCGGGAGGACCACCGGGGAGCTGTTTTTT.

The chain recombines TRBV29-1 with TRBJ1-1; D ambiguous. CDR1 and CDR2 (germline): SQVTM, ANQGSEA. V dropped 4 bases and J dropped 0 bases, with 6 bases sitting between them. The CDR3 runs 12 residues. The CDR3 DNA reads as TGCAGCGTTGTCAACATGAACACTGAAGCTTTCTTT. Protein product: CSVVNMNTEAFF.

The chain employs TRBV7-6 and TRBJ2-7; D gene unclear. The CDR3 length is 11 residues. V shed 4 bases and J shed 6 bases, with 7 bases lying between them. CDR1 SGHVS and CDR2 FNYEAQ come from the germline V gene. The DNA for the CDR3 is TGTGCCAGCAGCTCACCAAGCGAGCAGTACTTC. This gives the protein CASSSPSEQYF.